The clone carrying this T cell receptor beta chain showed up many times. The data are from a study of identical twins. The CDR3 is 16 amino acids. Trimming removed 2 bases from V and 2 bases from J; junction bases left unmatched: 5. The cDNA had a unique molecular identifier and a template-switch universal primer site. TCRdb re-analysed the 5' RACE reads in MiXCR, keeping a single row per CDR3 protein. Of roughly 710,000 distinct CDR3 sequences listed, less than 7% were seen once; the top ten hold about 1.8%. The rearrangement links TRBV12-3 or TRBV12-4 to TRBJ2-3; 9 bases align to TRBD2. This sequence was found in a man between 18 and 35 years old in good health. Sequencing was done on a sample of naive T cells sorted from blood. Here the CDR3 DNA reads TGTGCCAGCAGTTTAAGTAGCGGGAGCGCCACAGATACGCAGTATTTT. Translating gives CASSLSSGSATDTQYF.